One and the same sample provided the 17 T cell receptor beta chains below, sequenced in a study of human thymus T cells. The protocol was immunoSEQ multiplex PCR, while the TCRdb copy is restricted to in-frame clones and leaves out a portion. The repertoire holds fewer than 85,000 clones, with roughly 95% as singletons. Resections that were taken during corrective heart surgery supplied the thymus tissue. The sample taken for sequencing was thymus tissue. These receptors were collected from a girl in the first two years of life with a congenital heart defect but otherwise immunologically healthy.

The rearrangement joins TRBV7-6 to TRBJ2-3; unclear D gene. The CDR3 is 16 amino acids. V lost 1 base, J lost 6 bases, and 17 bases lay in between. Germline CDR1 reads SGHVS; CDR2 reads FNYEAQ. CDR3 nucleotides: TGTGCCAGCAGCTTAGGTTACTGGAATGGCGTCGATACGCAGTATTTT. This encodes CASSLGYWNGVDTQYF.

This clone has only one observation. The gene calls are TRBV28 and TRBJ2-7, with 8 bases lining up with TRBD2. The ends lost 3 bases at V and 7 bases at J; junction bases unmatched: 8. CDR1 is MDHEN, CDR2 SYDVKM, per germline. This CDR3 has 14 residues. The CDR3 DNA reads TGTGCCAGCAGTTTTTTCGGGAGGGCCCGGGAGCAGTACTTC. It yields the protein CASSFFGRAREQYF. The entire variable domain, with the rest obtained from reference TRBV28 and TRBJ2-7, is as follows: DVKVTQSSRYLVKRTGEKVFLECVQDMDHENMFWYRQDPGLGLRLIYFSYDVKMKEKGDIPEGYSVSREKKERFSLILESASTNQTSMYLCASSFFGRAREQYFGPGTRLTVT.

V and J are TRBV29-1 and TRBJ2-7, with 8 bases fitting TRBD2. CDR1 and CDR2 (germline): SQVTM, ANQGSEA. V lost 8 bases and J lost 2; bases outside the gene matches: 11. This CDR3 contains 14 residues. CDR3 sequence reads: CSTSGGDLPYEQYF. CDR3 bases: TGCAGCACCTCCGGGGGGGACCTGCCCTACGAGCAGTACTTC.

The V and J genes are TRBV6-5 and TRBJ2-7; D unresolved. From germline, CDR1 is MNHEY and CDR2 SVGAGI. Trimming stripped 0 bases from V and 4 bases from J, with 10 bases between. The CDR3 has 14 amino acids. CDR3 DNA sequence: TGTGCCAGCAGTTACTCCGCACCCTCATACGAGCAGTACTTC. It encodes CASSYSAPSYEQYF.

The V gene is TRBV27, the J gene TRBJ2-7; TRBD1 is a possible D gene (6 bases). The CDR3 has 14 amino acids. CDR1 is MNHEY, CDR2 SMNVEV, per germline (reference sequence). Trimming took 5 bases from V and 4 from J, leaving 15 bases between them. The CDR3 is CASSPRTGWYEQYF. In DNA form, the CDR3 reads TGTGCCAGCAGTCCCCGAACAGGGTGGTACGAGCAGTACTTC.

V gene TRBV4-1 combines with J gene TRBJ2-1; TRBD2 aligns across 12 bases. This CDR3 is 15 amino acids long. The germline V gene has CDR1 MGHRA and CDR2 YSYEKL. The V gene end was trimmed by 0 bases and the J gene end by 9 bases; junction bases not matched to a gene: 3. In nucleotides, the CDR3 is TGCGCCAGCAGCCAAGAGACTAGCGGGAGAGGTGAGCAGTTCTTC. Translating it yields CASSQETSGRGEQFF.

The chain employs TRBV7-2 and TRBJ2-2; 9 bases map to TRBD2. From germline, CDR1 is SGHTA and CDR2 FQGNSA. The CDR3 consists of 17 residues. V was pared by 3 bases and J by 3 bases, with 8 bases of the junction left unmatched. This CDR3 is CASSLVAREGYTGELFF. As DNA, the CDR3 is TGTGCCAGCAGCTTGGTCGCGCGGGAGGGTTACACCGGGGAGCTGTTTTTT.

The V and J genes are TRBV30 and TRBJ1-4; weak D call: TRBD1 (6 bases). CDR3 length equals 14 residues. V lost 0 bases to trimming and J lost 8 bases, with 13 bases between them. The germline V gene has CDR1 GTSNPN and CDR2 SVGIG (reference sequence). The chain's CDR3 is CAWSVRGAQEKLFF. The CDR3 region has the DNA TGTGCCTGGAGTGTGCGGGGGGCGCAAGAAAAACTGTTTTTT.

The chain links TRBV18 to TRBJ2-5, with D unresolved. This CDR3 has 11 residues. V lost 4 bases, J lost 1 base, and 1 base lay in between. The germline CDR1 and CDR2 sequences are KGHSH and LQKENI. The CDR3, as DNA: TGTGCCAGCTCACTCCAAGAGACCCAGTACTTC. Its protein is CASSLQETQYF.

This clone is a singleton in its sample. This rearrangement joins TRBV4-1 to TRBJ2-1; D gene unclear. V was shortened by 0 bases and J by 1 base, with 10 bases between the two germline ends. The germline gives CDR1 MGHRA, CDR2 YSYEKL. This CDR3 comprises 16 residues. CDR3 sequence reads: CASSQDQERSYNEQFF. The CDR3, as DNA: TGCGCCAGCAGCCAAGATCAGGAGCGATCCTACAATGAGCAGTTCTTC.

J is TRBJ2-1 and V is TRBV27, with 12 bases matching TRBD2. The CDR3 contains 18 residues. The V gene's germline CDR1 is MNHEY and CDR2 SMNVEV (reference sequence). The V gene end was trimmed by 4 bases and the J gene end by 4 bases; junction bases not matched to a gene: 11. CDR3 sequence: CASSSPGHLAGGYNEQFF. The CDR3 bases are TGTGCCAGCAGTTCGCCGGGACACCTAGCGGGAGGGTACAATGAGCAGTTCTTC.

The V and J genes are TRBV14 and TRBJ2-2; tentatively, D is TRBD1 (6 bases). The germline V and J ends were trimmed by 4 bases and 10 bases, with 16 bases remaining between them. The germline V gene encodes CDR1 SGHDN and CDR2 FVKESK. This CDR3 is 14 amino acids long. The CDR3 DNA is TGTGCCAGCAGCCGTTTACAGGGATCCGAGGAGCTGTTTTTT. Protein product: CASSRLQGSEELFF.

This chain links TRBV6-1 with TRBJ2-2; 7 bases are a match to TRBD1. This CDR3 comprises 13 residues. The V gene's germline CDR1 is MNHNS and CDR2 SASEGT. Unmatched junction bases numbered 0, after V lost 2 bases and J lost 6 bases. The CDR3 here is CASSERGPGELFF. CDR3 nucleotide sequence: TGTGCCAGCAGTGAAAGGGGGCCCGGGGAGCTGTTTTTT.

This clone was recorded only once. The chain has TRBV18 and TRBJ2-5; D gene uncertain. V dropped 2 bases and J dropped 1 base, with 8 bases sitting between them. CDR1 KGHSH and CDR2 LQKENI come from the germline V gene. The CDR3 runs to 14 residues. This CDR3 is CASSPKVPQETQYF. CDR3 DNA: TGTGCCAGCTCACCAAAGGTACCCCAAGAGACCCAGTACTTC.

This sequence joins TRBV6-6 and TRBJ2-3; D might be TRBD1 (6 bases). This CDR3 comprises 15 residues. Trimming stripped 7 bases from V and 2 bases from J, with 16 bases between. CDR1 is MNHNY and CDR2 is SVGAGI in the germline V gene (reference sequence). CDR3 DNA: TGTGCCAGCACCCGGACAGCACCAATCACAGATACGCAGTATTTT. This gives the protein CASTRTAPITDTQYF.

This clone was seen a single time. The genes are TRBV28 and TRBJ1-2, with TRBD1 as a possible D gene (6 bases). V shed 0 bases and J shed 8 bases, with 16 bases lying between them. Looked up from germline, CDR1 is MDHEN and CDR2 is SYDVKM. The CDR3 spans 15 residues. In nucleotides, the CDR3 is TGTGCCAGCAGTTTATGCAGGGGTAACCTGAACGGCTACACCTTC. This gives the protein CASSLCRGNLNGYTF.

For this clone: The sample has other DNA sequences that encode this CDR3 too. CDR3 amino acids: CASSPTLTATNEKLFF. The CDR3 nucleotides read TGTGCCAGCTCACCAACGTTGACTGCAACTAATGAAAAACTGTTTTTT. The J gene is TRBJ1-4, the V gene TRBV18, with D uncertain. V lost 2 bases, J lost 0 bases, and 10 bases lay in between. Looked up from germline, CDR1 is KGHSH and CDR2 is LQKENI. The CDR3 contains 16 residues.